This note documents a single T cell receptor beta chain sequence. Antigen unknown. At one boundary the junction diverges from the germline segment, which might be a read error. The data belong to a study of T cell responses to AZD1222 COVID-19 vaccine. Study results and caveats: The donor group comprised mostly white British people and more females; the analysis possibly underestimated clonal diversity. Dominant CD4 TCR responses targeted spike regions 160-218 and 743-854.

Data came from immunoSEQ multiplex PCR; TCRdb stores just in-frame clones and leaves some out. This table holds around 110,000 clones, roughly 85% found once. The sequence came from an adult in good health. Sequenced here: peripheral blood, sampled on day 0 of MenACWY control vaccination.

CDR3 nucleotides: TGTGCCAGCTCTCCACAGGGGTACAATCAGCCCCAGCATTTT. Translated: CASSPQGYNQPQHF. This chain uses TRBV18 with TRBJ1-5; 7 positions match TRBD1. This CDR3 has 14 amino acids. The germline V gene encodes CDR1 KGHSH and CDR2 LQKENI.